This T cell receptor beta chain derives from a study of circulating CD8 cells and anti-PD-1 response in melanoma. Across the study: Nivolumab was given intravenously at 3 mg/kg every 2 weeks. Responders had complete or partial responses; non-responders had stable or progressive disease. Study observations and caveats: Some patients were treatment-naive; others were previously treated.

This CDR3 is 11 amino acids long. Trimming stripped 5 bases from V and 7 bases from J, with 9 bases between. Germline CDR1 reads SNHLY; CDR2 reads FYNNEI. In this sample, this clonotype is large. Its antigen is not known. Sorting of live CD3+CD8+TCRalphabeta+ cells by PD-1 and/or TIGIT gave four subsets. Each library started from roughly 15 ng of total RNA using the QIAseq Immune Repertoire TCR panel. Using its own MiXCR run on the reads, TCRdb lists one record per CDR3 protein. The sample lists roughly 450 distinct CDR3 sequences, 7% to 7.5% occurring once. This sample comprised CD8+ T cells from PBMCs, obtained at baseline or after one month of anti-PD-1 therapy (not recorded which). The origin of this receptor is a human donor with melanoma. The V gene is TRBV2, the J gene TRBJ2-7, with D perhaps TRBD2 (6 bases). CDR3 coding DNA: TGTGCCAGCAGTCCTGCGGGGGAGCAGTACTTC. Its translation is CASSPAGEQYF. Based on the CDR3 plus reference TRBV2 and TRBJ2-7, the full variable domain is EPEVTQTPSHQVTQMGQEVILRCVPISNHLYFYWYRQILGQKVEFLVSFYNNEISEKSEIFDDQFSVERPDGSNFTLKIRSTKLEDSAMYFCASSPAGEQYFGPGTRLTVT.